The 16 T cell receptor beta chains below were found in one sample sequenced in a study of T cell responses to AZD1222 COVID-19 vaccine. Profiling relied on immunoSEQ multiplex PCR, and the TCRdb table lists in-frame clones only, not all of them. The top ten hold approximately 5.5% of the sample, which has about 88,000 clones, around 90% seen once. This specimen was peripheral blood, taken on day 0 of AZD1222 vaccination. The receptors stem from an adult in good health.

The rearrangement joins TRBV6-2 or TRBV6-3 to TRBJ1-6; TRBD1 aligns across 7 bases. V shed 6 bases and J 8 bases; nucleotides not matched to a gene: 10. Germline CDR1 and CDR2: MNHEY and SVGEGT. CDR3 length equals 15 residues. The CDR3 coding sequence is TGTGCCAGCAGCCGCTACCTCAGGGGGGATTCACCCCTCCACTTT. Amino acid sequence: CASSRYLRGDSPLHF.

CDR3 region: CASSLMWEYNEQFF. CDR3 DNA: TGTGCCAGCAGCTTGATGTGGGAGTACAATGAGCAGTTCTTC. This chain joins TRBV5-6 and TRBJ2-1; D may be TRBD2 (5 bases). V lost 1 base and J lost 4, with 9 bases in between. Per germline, CDR1 SGHDT and CDR2 YYEEEE. This CDR3 comprises 14 residues.

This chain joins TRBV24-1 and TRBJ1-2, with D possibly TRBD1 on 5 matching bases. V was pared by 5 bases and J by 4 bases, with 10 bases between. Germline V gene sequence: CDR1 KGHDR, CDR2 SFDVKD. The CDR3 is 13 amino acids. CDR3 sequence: CATSVGGGYGYTF. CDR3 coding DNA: TGTGCCACCAGTGTTGGGGGAGGCTATGGCTACACCTTC.

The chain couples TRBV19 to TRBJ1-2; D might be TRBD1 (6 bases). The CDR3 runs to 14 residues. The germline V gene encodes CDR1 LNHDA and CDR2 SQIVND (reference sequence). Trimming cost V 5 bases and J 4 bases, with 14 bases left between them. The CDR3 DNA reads TGTGCCAGTAGTGCCAATTCAGGGGTCTATGGCTACACCTTC. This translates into CASSANSGVYGYTF.

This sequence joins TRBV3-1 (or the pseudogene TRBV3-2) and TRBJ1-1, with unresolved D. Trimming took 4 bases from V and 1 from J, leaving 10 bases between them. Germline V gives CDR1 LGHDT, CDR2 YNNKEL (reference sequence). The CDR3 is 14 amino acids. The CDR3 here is CASSLRTENTEAFF. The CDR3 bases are TGTGCCAGCAGCCTCCGGACTGAGAACACTGAAGCTTTCTTT.

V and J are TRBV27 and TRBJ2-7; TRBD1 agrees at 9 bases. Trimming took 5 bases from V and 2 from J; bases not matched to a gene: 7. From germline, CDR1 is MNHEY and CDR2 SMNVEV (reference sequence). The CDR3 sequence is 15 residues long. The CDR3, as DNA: TGTGCCAGCAGTCCGGGGACAGGGACCGCCTACGAGCAGTACTTC. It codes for CASSPGTGTAYEQYF.

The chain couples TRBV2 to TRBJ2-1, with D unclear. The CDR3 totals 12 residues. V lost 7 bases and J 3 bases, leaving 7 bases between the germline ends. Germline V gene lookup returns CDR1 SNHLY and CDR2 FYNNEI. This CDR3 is CASTEDYNEQFF. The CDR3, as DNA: TGTGCCAGCACGGAAGACTACAATGAGCAGTTCTTC.

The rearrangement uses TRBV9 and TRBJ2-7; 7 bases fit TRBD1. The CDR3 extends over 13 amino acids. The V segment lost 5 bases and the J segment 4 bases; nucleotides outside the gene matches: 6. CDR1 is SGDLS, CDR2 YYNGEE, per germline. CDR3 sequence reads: CASSGQERYEQYF. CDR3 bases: TGTGCCAGCAGTGGACAGGAGAGGTACGAGCAGTACTTC.

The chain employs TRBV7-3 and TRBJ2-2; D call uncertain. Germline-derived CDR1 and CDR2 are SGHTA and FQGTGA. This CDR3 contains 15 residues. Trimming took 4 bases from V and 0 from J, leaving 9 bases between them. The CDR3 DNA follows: TGTGCCAGCAGCTCCCATCGGGCGAACACCGGGGAGCTGTTTTTT. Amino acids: CASSSHRANTGELFF.

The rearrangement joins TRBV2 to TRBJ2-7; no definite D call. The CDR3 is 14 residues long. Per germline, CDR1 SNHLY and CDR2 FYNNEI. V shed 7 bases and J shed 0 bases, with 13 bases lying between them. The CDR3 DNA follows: TGTGCCAGCAAGGACCTCCCGAGCTCCTACGAGCAGTACTTC. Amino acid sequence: CASKDLPSSYEQYF.

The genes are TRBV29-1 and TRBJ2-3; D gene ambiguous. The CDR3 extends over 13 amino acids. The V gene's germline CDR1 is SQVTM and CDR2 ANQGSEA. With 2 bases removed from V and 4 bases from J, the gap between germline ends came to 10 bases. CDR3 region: CSVEPDSSDTQYF. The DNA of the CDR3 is TGCAGCGTTGAACCCGACTCATCAGATACGCAGTATTTT.

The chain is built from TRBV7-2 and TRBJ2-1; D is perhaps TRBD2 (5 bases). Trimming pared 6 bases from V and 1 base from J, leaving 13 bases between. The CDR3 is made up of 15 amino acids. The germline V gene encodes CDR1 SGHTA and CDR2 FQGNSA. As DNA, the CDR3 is TGTGCCAGCAGTCTAGCACCGAATTCCTACAATGAGCAGTTCTTC. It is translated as CASSLAPNSYNEQFF.

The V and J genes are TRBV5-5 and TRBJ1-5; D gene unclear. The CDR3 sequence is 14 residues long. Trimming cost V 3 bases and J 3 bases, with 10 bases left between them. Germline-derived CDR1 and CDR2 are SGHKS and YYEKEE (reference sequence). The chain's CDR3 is CASSYDKINQPQHF. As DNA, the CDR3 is TGTGCCAGCAGCTACGACAAAATCAATCAGCCCCAGCATTTT. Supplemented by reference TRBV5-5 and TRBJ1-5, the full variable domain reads DAGVTQSPTHLIKTRGQQVTLRCSPISGHKSVSWYQQVLGQGPQFIFQYYEKEERGRGNFPDRFSARQFPNYSSELNVNALLLGDSALYLCASSYDKINQPQHFGDGTRLSIL.

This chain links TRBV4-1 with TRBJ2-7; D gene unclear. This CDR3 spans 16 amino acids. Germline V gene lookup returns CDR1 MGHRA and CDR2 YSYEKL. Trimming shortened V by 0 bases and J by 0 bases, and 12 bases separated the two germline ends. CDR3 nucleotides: TGCGCCAGCAGCCAAGATGCGGCTGCAAGCTCCTACGAGCAGTACTTC. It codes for CASSQDAAASSYEQYF.

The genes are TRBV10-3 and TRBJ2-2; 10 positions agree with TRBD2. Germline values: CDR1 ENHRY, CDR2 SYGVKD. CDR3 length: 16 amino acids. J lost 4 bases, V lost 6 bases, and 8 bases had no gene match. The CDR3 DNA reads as TGTGCCATCAGCCAGCAATTAGCGGGAGGCACCGGGGAGCTGTTTTTT. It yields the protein CAISQQLAGGTGELFF.

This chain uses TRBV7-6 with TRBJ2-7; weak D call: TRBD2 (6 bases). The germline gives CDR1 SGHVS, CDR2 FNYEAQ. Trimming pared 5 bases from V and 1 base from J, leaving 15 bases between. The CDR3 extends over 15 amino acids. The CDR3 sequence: CASSPGGAPSYEQYF. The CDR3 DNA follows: TGTGCCAGCAGCCCAGGAGGGGCCCCGTCCTACGAGCAGTACTTC.